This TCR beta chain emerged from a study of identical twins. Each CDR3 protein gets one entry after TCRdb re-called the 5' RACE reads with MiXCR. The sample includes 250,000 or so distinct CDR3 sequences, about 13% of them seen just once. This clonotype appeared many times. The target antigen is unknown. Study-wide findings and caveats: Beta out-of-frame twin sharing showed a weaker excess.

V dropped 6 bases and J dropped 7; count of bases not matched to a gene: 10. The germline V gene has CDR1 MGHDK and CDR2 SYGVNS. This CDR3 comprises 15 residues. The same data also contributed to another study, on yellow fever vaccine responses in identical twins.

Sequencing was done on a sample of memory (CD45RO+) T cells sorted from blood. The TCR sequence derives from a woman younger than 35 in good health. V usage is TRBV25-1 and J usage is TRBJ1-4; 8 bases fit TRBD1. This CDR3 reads CASSPTGETREKLFF. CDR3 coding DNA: TGTGCCAGCAGCCCGACAGGGGAAACACGTGAAAAACTGTTTTTT.